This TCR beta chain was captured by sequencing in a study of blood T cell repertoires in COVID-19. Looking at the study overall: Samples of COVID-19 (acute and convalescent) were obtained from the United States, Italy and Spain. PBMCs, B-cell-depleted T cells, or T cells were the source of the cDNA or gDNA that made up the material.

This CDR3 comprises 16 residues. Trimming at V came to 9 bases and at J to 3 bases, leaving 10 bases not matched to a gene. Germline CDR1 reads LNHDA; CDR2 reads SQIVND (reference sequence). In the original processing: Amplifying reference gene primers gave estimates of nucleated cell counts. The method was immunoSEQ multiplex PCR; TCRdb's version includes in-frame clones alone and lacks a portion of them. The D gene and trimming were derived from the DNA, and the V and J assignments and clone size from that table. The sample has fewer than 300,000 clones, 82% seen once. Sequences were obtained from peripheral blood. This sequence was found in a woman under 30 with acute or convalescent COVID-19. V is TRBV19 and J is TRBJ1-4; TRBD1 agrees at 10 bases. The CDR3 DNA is TGTGCCAGCCGGGACAGGGGTTGGTCAGCTAATGAAAAACTGTTTTTT. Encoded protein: CASRDRGWSANEKLFF.